Below, 14 T cell receptor beta chains from the same sample are listed, as sequenced in a study of CD8+CD57+ T cells in acquired aplastic anemia. The template used for profiling TCR beta VDJ and CDR3 was genomic DNA. MiXCR was run by TCRdb on the reads, yielding one entry per CDR3 protein. Among 150,000 to 200,000 distinct CDR3 sequences, around 52% were seen once, and the ten largest hold under 40%. Sequencing involved patients with CD8+CD57+ cell expansion previously shown by flow cytometry. Sequencing input: sorted CD4+, CD8+, or CD8+CD57+ T cells (not recorded which) from PBMCs. The receptors here all came from a human donor with aplastic anemia.

The chain uses TRBV5-3 and TRBJ2-7; D uncertain. Being an ORF, TRBV5-3 has a function that is uncertain. This CDR3 comprises 12 residues. V was trimmed by 8 bases and J by 6 bases, leaving 15 bases between them. Written as DNA, the CDR3 is TGTGCCAGCAGCCTGGCCTCAGCCGAGCAGTACTTC. This sequence encodes CASSLASAEQYF.

The V gene is TRBV20-1, the J gene TRBJ2-7, with 10 nucleotides matching TRBD2. The V gene end was trimmed by 4 bases and the J gene end by 3 bases; junction bases not matched to a gene: 6. Germline lookup yields CDR1 DFQATT and CDR2 SNEGSKA (reference sequence). There are 14 residues in the CDR3. The CDR3 is CSATWTSGNYEQYF. The CDR3 DNA reads TGCAGTGCTACCTGGACTAGCGGAAACTACGAGCAGTACTTC.

With respect to this clonotype: A much larger clone sits a single nucleotide away, making a read error possible. J is TRBJ2-1 and V is TRBV2; 11 bases match TRBD1. CDR1 is SNHLY and CDR2 is FYNNEI in the germline V gene. CDR3 length: 15 amino acids. The DNA for the CDR3 is TGTGCCGGCAGTGAAGTGGGACAGGGGGTCAATGAGCAGTTCTTC. Amino acids: CAGSEVGQGVNEQFF.

This clonotype has ten or more counts. V gene TRBV7-6 combines with J gene TRBJ2-1; D not certain. The CDR3 is 12 amino acids. The germline V gene has CDR1 SGHVS and CDR2 FNYEAQ. V lost 5 bases to trimming and J lost 7 bases, with 9 bases between them. Here the CDR3 reads CASSPSLNEQFF. DNA of the CDR3: TGTGCCAGCAGCCCGAGCCTGAATGAGCAGTTCTTC.

The genes are TRBV30 and TRBJ2-3; 10 nucleotides line up with TRBD2. The length of the CDR3 is 18 residues. V lost 1 base and J lost 4; bases outside the gene matches: 14. Germline CDR1 GTSNPN, CDR2 SVGIG (reference sequence). In DNA form, the CDR3 reads TGTGCCTGGAGTGGGGGGAGAACTAGCGGGACGGGCGCAGATACGCAGTATTTT. Protein product: CAWSGGRTSGTGADTQYF.

Turning to this clonotype: Lacking the conserved final phenylalanine or tryptophan, this CDR3 likely reflects a read error. The chain couples TRBV7-6 to TRBJ1-2, with D possibly TRBD1 on 5 matching bases. V was cut by 5 bases and J by 4 bases, with 11 bases left in between. The CDR3 contains 13 residues. Germline CDR1 SGHVS, CDR2 FNYEAQ. The DNA for the CDR3 is TGTGCCAGCAGCCCGACAGCGTCCTATGGCTACACCTCC. Translated, it gives CASSPTASYGYTS.

V usage is TRBV19 and J usage is TRBJ2-7; D gene unclear. The CDR3 extends over 13 amino acids. The ends were cut back, 4 bases at V and 9 bases at J, with 16 bases in the middle. Germline assignment: CDR1 LNHDA and CDR2 SQIVND (reference sequence). The CDR3 is CASSSGSWVAQYF. The CDR3 region has the DNA TGTGCCAGTAGTAGCGGCTCCTGGGTCGCGCAGTACTTC.

Many counts were recorded for this clonotype. This rearrangement joins TRBV7-8 to TRBJ2-3, with 9 bases matching TRBD2. Germline V gene data show CDR1 as SGHVS and CDR2 as FQNEAQ. The ends lost 2 bases at V and 3 bases at J; junction bases unmatched: 9. The CDR3 totals 17 residues. CDR3 sequence reads: CASSLKGLSGSTDTQYF. CDR3 nucleotide sequence: TGTGCCAGCAGCTTAAAAGGTCTTAGCGGGAGTACAGATACGCAGTATTTT.

The chain combines TRBV5-1 with TRBJ2-3, with 11 bases fitting TRBD1. After removal of 4 bases from V and 5 bases from J, the junction contained 3 bases not matched to a gene. The CDR3 totals 14 residues. Germline V gene data show CDR1 as SGHRS and CDR2 as YFSETQ. The CDR3: CASSQDRGQDTQYF. In DNA form, the CDR3 reads TGCGCCAGCAGCCAGGACAGGGGGCAAGATACGCAGTATTTT. Looking up the rest from reference TRBV5-1 and TRBJ2-3 gives the full variable domain: KAGVTQTPRYLIKTRGQQVTLSCSPISGHRSVSWYQQTPGQGLQFLFEYFSETQRNKGNFPGRFSGRQFSNSRSEMNVSTLELGDSALYLCASSQDRGQDTQYFGPGTRLTVL.

CDR3 sequence (DNA): TGTGCCAGCTGTTTCGGGACAGGGCTTTACGAGCAGTACTTC. Its translation is CASCFGTGLYEQYF. The chain employs TRBV10-3 and TRBJ2-7, with TRBD1 identical over 9 bases. Germline trimming cut 10 bases from V and 4 bases from J; bases unmatched to any gene: 11. The germline V gene encodes CDR1 ENHRY and CDR2 SYGVKD. The CDR3 runs to 14 residues.

This clonotype was found many times. The chain has TRBV25-1 and TRBJ1-2; 8 nucleotides line up with TRBD1. This CDR3 comprises 19 residues. The J segment lost 8 bases and the V segment lost 0 bases, leaving 20 bases of the junction unmatched. Germline V gene sequence: CDR1 MGHDK, CDR2 SYGVNS. This CDR3 reads CASSEYRSADRASTHGYTF. The CDR3 DNA follows: TGTGCCAGCAGTGAATATCGTTCGGCGGACAGGGCTTCCACGCACGGCTACACCTTC.

In its sample, this clonotype was seen once. At one of its ends the junction is not consistent with the germline gene, which may arise from a read error. The chain is built from TRBV7-6 and TRBJ1-1; D not resolved. The CDR3 is 13 residues long. Germline CDR1 and CDR2: SGHVS and FNYEAQ. The CDR3 spells CAGSLETDTETFF. In DNA, the CDR3 is TGTGCCGGCAGCTTAGAGACCGACACTGAAACTTTCTTT.

This chain's CDR3 is CASSTSGQAYGYTF. CDR3 nucleotides: TGTGCCAGCAGCACCTCGGGACAGGCCTATGGCTACACCTTC. The chain employs TRBV28 and TRBJ1-2; 8 bases agree with TRBD1. This CDR3 comprises 14 residues. Germline loops: CDR1 MDHEN, CDR2 SYDVKM. Trimming took 6 bases from V and 4 from J; bases not matched to a gene: 7.

Remarks on this clonotype: A single base separates this from a much larger clone, so it may be a read error. This chain links TRBV3-1 with TRBJ1-5; TRBD1 agrees at 9 bases. The CDR3 loop spans 14 amino acids. Germline loops: CDR1 LGHDT, CDR2 YNNKEL (reference sequence). The CDR3 region has the DNA TGTGCCGGCAGCCAAGGACAGGGGAATCAGCCCCAGCATTTT. Its translation: CAGSQGQGNQPQHF.